Below, 25 T cell receptor beta chains from the same sample are listed, as sequenced in a study of control samples from healthy donors and cancer patients. TCRdb's copy holds only in-frame clones and misses some; the assay was immunoSEQ multiplex PCR. The sample contains roughly 150,000 clones, roughly 93% of which appear only once. Source material: blood. The receptors were sampled from a man aged 50-59 years in good health.

The chain recombines TRBV5-4 with TRBJ2-7; 9 nucleotides agree with TRBD2. The CDR3 runs to 13 residues. The V gene end was trimmed by 9 bases and the J gene end by 6 bases; junction bases not matched to a gene: 10. Germline V CDR1 and CDR2: SGHNT, YYREEE (reference sequence). Here the CDR3 DNA reads TGTGCCACCAAATTGGCGGGGGGGGTCGAGCAGTACTTC. Protein sequence: CATKLAGGVEQYF.

The gene calls are TRBV6-5 and TRBJ2-3; 12 bases map to TRBD2. CDR3 size: 14 residues. After removal of 6 bases from V and 4 bases from J, the junction contained 2 bases not matched to a gene. Germline assignment: CDR1 MNHEY and CDR2 SVGAGI. The CDR3 here is CASSGLAGPDTQYF. CDR3 in DNA: TGTGCCAGCAGCGGACTAGCGGGGCCAGATACGCAGTATTTT.

The chain is built from TRBV7-3 and TRBJ2-1; 8 bases match TRBD2. The CDR3 loop spans 15 amino acids. Germline V gene data show CDR1 as SGHTA and CDR2 as FQGTGA. The ends lost 4 bases at V and 9 bases at J; junction bases unmatched: 11. CDR3 in DNA: TGTGCCAGCAGCTCAACTAGCGGACTTGTCGGTGAGCAGTTCTTC. This encodes CASSSTSGLVGEQFF.

This clone has ten or more counts. The CDR3: CASSQESGGRANEQFF. CDR3 bases: TGTGCCAGCAGCCAAGAAAGTGGGGGGCGGGCCAATGAGCAGTTCTTC. The chain joins TRBV3-1 (or the pseudogene TRBV3-2) to TRBJ2-1; the D call may be TRBD1 or TRBD2 (6 bases each). Germline V gives CDR1 LGHDT, CDR2 YNNKEL (reference sequence). The CDR3 is 16 amino acids. V was trimmed by 0 bases and J by 6 bases, leaving 15 bases between them.

This clone was observed at least ten times. CDR3 sequence reads: CASSPRPAALSYEQYF. As DNA, the CDR3 is TGTGCCAGCAGCCCACGTCCAGCGGCCTTATCCTACGAGCAGTACTTC. V and J are TRBV7-6 and TRBJ2-7; perhaps TRBD2 as D (5 bases). The CDR3 sequence is 16 residues long. Trimming pared 5 bases from V and 1 base from J, leaving 18 bases between. Germline values: CDR1 SGHVS, CDR2 FNYEAQ.

The V and J genes are TRBV18 and TRBJ2-3; 7 bases are shared with TRBD1. The CDR3 has 14 amino acids. The V and J ends lost 4 bases and 2 bases, in that order; junction bases with no gene match: 3. Germline V gene data show CDR1 as KGHSH and CDR2 as LQKENI. CDR3 in DNA: TGTGCCAGCTCACGACAGGGTGTCACAGATACGCAGTATTTT. It translates to CASSRQGVTDTQYF.

DNA for the CDR3: TGCAGTGCTAGTAACCTCAGGGGTGAGCAGTTCTTC. Its protein product is CSASNLRGEQFF. J is TRBJ2-1 and V is TRBV20-1, with a weak D call TRBD1 (6 bases). V was trimmed by 3 bases and J by 9 bases, leaving 12 bases between them. The CDR3 totals 12 residues. The germline CDR1 and CDR2 sequences are DFQATT and SNEGSKA (reference sequence).

The V call is TRBV5-6, the J call TRBJ2-6; TRBD1 aligns across 9 bases. Losses at the gene ends were 5 bases for V and 2 bases for J; bases not matched to a gene: 8. The germline CDR1 and CDR2 sequences are SGHDT and YYEEEE. This CDR3 region has 17 residues. This CDR3 reads CASRPYRGRPGANVLTF. In nucleotides, the CDR3 is TGTGCCAGCAGGCCATACAGGGGGCGCCCTGGGGCCAACGTCCTGACTTTC.

This clone was observed a handful of times. This chain links TRBV9 with TRBJ1-3; D is possibly TRBD1 (5 bases). The V end was cut by 6 bases, the J end by 0 bases, with 7 bases between. The CDR3 runs 13 residues. Looked up from germline, CDR1 is SGDLS and CDR2 is YYNGEE. In DNA form, the CDR3 reads TGTGCCAGCACTGACAGCTCTGGAAACACCATATATTTT. The encoded protein is CASTDSSGNTIYF.

The genes are TRBV19 and TRBJ1-5; 10 bases agree with TRBD1. Trimming took 5 bases from V and 6 from J; bases not matched to a gene: 4. CDR1 is LNHDA and CDR2 is SQIVND in the germline V gene (reference sequence). This CDR3 has 14 amino acids. The CDR3 reads CASSDGQGGQPQHF. The CDR3 bases are TGTGCCAGTAGTGACGGACAGGGGGGTCAGCCCCAGCATTTT.

The chain combines TRBV7-9 with TRBJ2-1; 11 nucleotides match TRBD2. In germline, CDR1 is SEHNR, CDR2 FQNEAQ (reference sequence). J was trimmed by 5 bases and V by 5 bases; bases with no gene match: 8. This CDR3 is built from 16 residues. CDR3 loop: CASSRPGTSGNNEQFF. Here the CDR3 DNA reads TGTGCCAGCAGCCGGCCGGGGACTAGCGGAAACAATGAGCAGTTCTTC.

V is TRBV3-1 (or the pseudogene TRBV3-2) and J is TRBJ2-5, with D perhaps TRBD2 (5 bases). Trimming left V 4 bases short and J 4 bases short, with 19 bases between. Per germline, CDR1 LGHDT and CDR2 YNNKEL (reference sequence). The CDR3 is 16 residues long. CDR3 coding DNA: TGTGCCAGCAGCCGTAAGCCGAGGGTCCGCGTAGAGACCCAGTACTTC. Residues: CASSRKPRVRVETQYF.

In this sample, this clone turned up a few times. This chain uses TRBV7-9 with TRBJ1-1; 8 bases match TRBD1. The CDR3 sequence is 16 residues long. Germline CDR1 and CDR2: SEHNR and FQNEAQ (reference sequence). V was clipped by 0 bases and J by 1 base; unmatched bases: 4. This CDR3 reads CASSLAPTGENTEAFF. The CDR3 nucleotides read TGTGCCAGCAGCTTAGCTCCGACAGGGGAGAACACTGAAGCTTTCTTT.

Written as DNA, the CDR3 is TGTGCCAGTAGTATTCTGAGCTATGGCTACACCTTC. Protein sequence: CASSILSYGYTF. The J gene is TRBJ1-2, the V gene TRBV19; no definite D call. V lost 3 bases and J 4 bases, leaving 6 bases between the germline ends. This CDR3 has 12 residues. The germline V gene has CDR1 LNHDA and CDR2 SQIVND (reference sequence).

J is TRBJ2-7 and V is TRBV27, with D maybe TRBD1 (5 bases). Trimming took off 6 bases at V and 1 base at J, with 16 bases between the two ends. The CDR3 covers 15 residues. Germline V gene lookup returns CDR1 MNHEY and CDR2 SMNVEV (reference sequence). The CDR3 here is CASRKESTGSYEQYF. CDR3 sequence (DNA): TGTGCCAGCAGGAAGGAATCCACAGGATCCTACGAGCAGTACTTC.

The rearrangement uses TRBV6-5 and TRBJ2-5, with 15 bases fitting TRBD2. CDR1 is MNHEY, CDR2 SVGAGI, per germline. The length of the CDR3 is 14 residues. The V and J ends lost 11 bases and 5 bases, in that order; junction bases with no gene match: 6. Here the CDR3 DNA reads TGTGCCTCAGGACTAGCGGGAGGGGGGGAGACCCAGTACTTC. It yields the protein CASGLAGGGETQYF.

V and J are TRBV19 and TRBJ2-5, with TRBD2 identical over 11 bases. Per the germline V gene, CDR1 is LNHDA and CDR2 is SQIVND (reference sequence). The CDR3 runs 16 residues. With V trimmed by 4 bases and J by 6 bases, 10 bases remained unmatched. CDR3 sequence (DNA): TGTGCCAGTAGTACCAGACTAGCGGGAATTCAAAAGACCCAGTACTTC. This gives the protein CASSTRLAGIQKTQYF.

V gene TRBV15 combines with J gene TRBJ1-2; D gene uncertain. Trimming cost V 0 bases and J 4 bases, with 9 bases left between them. The V gene's germline CDR1 is LNHNV and CDR2 YYDKDF (reference sequence). CDR3 length: 14 residues. The chain's CDR3 is CATSREKLGYGYTF. Written as DNA, the CDR3 is TGTGCCACCAGCAGAGAAAAACTGGGCTATGGCTACACCTTC.

This clone was detected only once. CDR3 loop: CASRRGVGETQYF. The DNA of the CDR3 is TGCGCCAGCCGGCGGGGGGTGGGGGAGACCCAGTACTTC. The rearrangement links TRBV10-2 to TRBJ2-5; 8 bases map to TRBD2. From germline, CDR1 is WSHSY and CDR2 SAAADI. The length of the CDR3 is 13 residues. J was trimmed by 5 bases and V by 8 bases; bases with no gene match: 7.

The chain employs TRBV9 and TRBJ2-7; D perhaps matches TRBD1 (6 bases). CDR3 length: 13 residues. Between the trimmed V and J ends, which lost 4 bases and 3 bases, there was a span of 11 bases. Looked up from germline, CDR1 is SGDLS and CDR2 is YYNGEE. CDR3 in DNA: TGTGCCAGCAGCCCGACAGGTAGCTACGAGCAGTACTTC. Protein: CASSPTGSYEQYF.

Notes on this clone: This sample includes further DNA sequences coding for the same CDR3. The chain has TRBV2 and TRBJ1-5; 10 nucleotides match TRBD1. In germline, CDR1 is SNHLY, CDR2 FYNNEI. This CDR3 is 14 amino acids long. V was clipped by 4 bases and J by 4 bases; unmatched bases: 1. The CDR3 is CASSGTGGNQPQHF. CDR3 in DNA: TGTGCCAGCAGTGGGACAGGGGGAAATCAGCCCCAGCATTTT.

The table lists this clone with a count of one. The chain combines TRBV14 with TRBJ1-6; TRBD1 might be the D (5 bases). The CDR3 loop spans 15 amino acids. Between the trimmed V and J ends, which lost 1 base and 6 bases, there was a span of 10 bases. Germline values: CDR1 SGHDN, CDR2 FVKESK. This CDR3 reads CASSQGGRANSPLHF. The CDR3 coding sequence is TGTGCCAGCAGCCAAGGAGGCAGGGCTAATTCACCCCTCCACTTT.

This chain links TRBV5-1 with TRBJ1-1, with D hard to call. Trimming took off 0 bases at V and 0 bases at J, with 6 bases between the two ends. Germline V gives CDR1 SGHRS, CDR2 YFSETQ. The CDR3 covers 14 residues. The CDR3 reads CASSLGAVNTEAFF. In DNA, the CDR3 is TGCGCCAGCAGCTTGGGGGCGGTGAACACTGAAGCTTTCTTT. Supplemented by reference TRBV5-1 and TRBJ1-1, the full variable domain reads KAGVTQTPRYLIKTRGQQVTLSCSPISGHRSVSWYQQTPGQGLQFLFEYFSETQRNKGNFPGRFSGRQFSNSRSEMNVSTLELGDSALYLCASSLGAVNTEAFFGQGTRLTVV.

The chain couples TRBV7-3 to TRBJ2-1, with 8 bases that match TRBD2. V lost 1 base to trimming and J lost 7 bases; unmatched junction nucleotides: 6. The CDR3 has 15 residues. The germline gives CDR1 SGHTA, CDR2 FQGTGA. The CDR3 sequence: CASSLMIGLANEQFF. The DNA of the CDR3 is TGTGCCAGCAGCTTAATGATTGGACTAGCAAATGAGCAGTTCTTC.

V gene TRBV19 combines with J gene TRBJ1-1; no firm D call. The V and J ends lost 7 bases and 1 base respectively, with 16 bases between them. Germline CDR1 is LNHDA and CDR2 is SQIVND (reference sequence). This CDR3 is built from 15 residues. CDR3 amino acids: CASTQIPHSNTEAFF. In DNA, the CDR3 is TGTGCCAGTACCCAAATCCCTCACTCGAACACTGAAGCTTTCTTT.